This TCR beta chain comes out of a study of cytomegalovirus exposure and HLA in healthy donors. This clone has just one count. The antigen is not known. PCR was performed using 60 Vbeta and 13 Jbeta primers. Sequenced by immunoSEQ multiplex PCR; TCRdb stores in-frame clones only, minus some. The sample shows roughly 200,000 clones, approximately 90% of them seen only once. Study observations and caveats: Cytomegalovirus association was listed for approximately 150 TCR beta chains.

Sequencing input: PBMCs. The sequence was collected from a boy younger than 10 in good health and CMV-seronegative.

Here the CDR3 reads CASMVNRGGETQYF. The CDR3 region has the DNA TGTGCCAGCATGGTTAACAGAGGAGGAGAGACCCAGTACTTC. V usage is TRBV2 and J usage is TRBJ2-5; possible D gene TRBD2, 5 bases. CDR1 and CDR2 (germline): SNHLY, FYNNEI. Trimming took off 7 bases at V and 4 bases at J, with 16 bases between the two ends. CDR3 length: 14 residues.